Sequencing of this T cell receptor (beta chain) was carried out in a study of T cells after yellow fever vaccination (dated by TCRdb to between 2018 and 2020). At the level of the whole study: Libraries from fractions with low cell numbers were prepared with the SMART-Seq v4 Ultra Low Input RNA kit. To track T-cell clones before and after primary and booster YFV17D yellow fever vaccination, bulk TCR alpha and beta repertoires were sequenced longitudinally. Two healthy male donors, one aged 18 to 30 and one aged 30 to 40 years, made up the cohort. Blood samples were taken at several timepoints before and after primary and secondary immunization, and bulk PBMC replicates and cell subsets were isolated.

What the authors observed across the whole study: A small fraction of clonotypes appeared in both the CD4 and CD8 compartments, likely as a result of convergent recombination. Most clones expanded after primary vaccination were re-detected after the booster (about 96% of CD4 and around 86% of CD8), suggesting broad memory maintenance. Computational filtering was required because FACS-sorted repertoires could contain abundant contaminating clonotypes from the bulk population. Because the study included only two donors, the extent to which the findings can be generalized is limited. The secondary T-cell response was weaker than the primary response but faster, peaking on day 5 instead of day 15.

As for this clonotype: The specificity of this receptor is unknown. Base qualities are not provided; no much larger clone lies one nucleotide away.

The run used an Illumina NovaSeq 6000. Synthesis of TCR cDNA relied on 5'RACE template switching, a step that introduced a universal primer site along with unique molecular identifiers. Priming for cDNA synthesis came from both the TCR alpha and TCR beta constant segments. Library amplification involved two PCR steps, and the second step added sample barcodes and sequencing adapters. Sequencing of the libraries was done on either Illumina HiSeq 2500 (2x100 bp) or NovaSeq (2x150 bp). As for how the authors treated the data: MIGEC handled demultiplexing of reads and collapsing into UMI consensus sequences, while MiXCR performed V(D)J alignment. Vaccine-responding clonotypes were defined with edgeR using replicate PBMC samples, requiring FDR below 0.01 and a log2 fold change above 5 up to day 15. Each bulk clonotype received a CD4 or CD8 identity based on whether the sequenced CD4 or CD8 repertoire contained that clonotype at higher abundance. Using fastp at Q25 and MiXCR, TCRdb reprocessed the public reads and kept productive beta chains. Identical CDR3 protein sequences are pooled into one entry, listed with their most common genes and DNA. TCRdb, rather than the study authors, made the V and J calls. In all, the sample holds hundreds of thousands of distinct CDR3 sequences, and roughly 3.5% of those were seen once. About 20% of the sample is in the top ten clones.

The intended sense of this specimen's treatment or condition label: live attenuated yellow fever vaccine strain. At each blood-draw timepoint, two biological replicates of bulk PBMCs were obtained. A standard Ficoll-Paque protocol was used to isolate PBMCs from peripheral blood. TriZol was used to extract RNA from bulk PBMCs, from CD4 and CD8 fractions, and from dextramer-positive and dextramer-negative fractions. The germline V gene specifies SQVTM as CDR1 and ANQGSEA as CDR2. V lost 3 bases and J lost 0 bases, and the count of bases not matched to a germline gene is 6. The CDR3, cysteine through phenylalanine, is 17 amino acids long. Here the CDR3 DNA is all that survives: 51 bases in frame from base 1.

The sequence came from a young man who received the YFV17D yellow fever vaccine. The sequenced sample was PBMCs, obtained on the day of the yellow fever booster vaccination. Recombination connected TRBV29-1 to TRBJ2-6; TRBD1 lines up with 9 middle nucleotides. The nucleotide sequence reads TGCAGCGTTGACCCGGGACAGGGCCGCTCTGGGGCCAACGTCCTGACTTTC. Its coded protein is CSVDPGQGRSGANVLTF. The CDR3 plus the reference TRBV29-1 and TRBJ2-6 genes for the other parts give the full variable domain: SAVISQKPSRDICQRGTSLTIQCQVDSQVTMMFWYRQQPGQSLTLIATANQGSEATYESGFVIDKFPISRPNLTFSTLTVSNMSPEDSSIYLCSVDPGQGRSGANVLTFGAGSRLTVL.